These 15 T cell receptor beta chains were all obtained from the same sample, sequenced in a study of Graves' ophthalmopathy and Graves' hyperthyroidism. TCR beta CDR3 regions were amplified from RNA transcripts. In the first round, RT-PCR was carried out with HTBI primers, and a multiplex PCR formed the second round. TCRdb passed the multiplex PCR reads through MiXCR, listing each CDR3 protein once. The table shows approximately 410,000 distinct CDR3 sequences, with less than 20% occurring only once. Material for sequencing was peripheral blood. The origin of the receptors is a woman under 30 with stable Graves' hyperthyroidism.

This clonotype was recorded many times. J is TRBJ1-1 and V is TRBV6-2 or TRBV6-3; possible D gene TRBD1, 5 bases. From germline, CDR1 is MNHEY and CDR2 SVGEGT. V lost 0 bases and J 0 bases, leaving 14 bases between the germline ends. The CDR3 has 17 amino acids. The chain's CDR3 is CASSYSWPGNMNTEAFF. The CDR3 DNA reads TGTGCCAGCAGTTACTCATGGCCAGGGAACATGAACACTGAAGCTTTCTTT.

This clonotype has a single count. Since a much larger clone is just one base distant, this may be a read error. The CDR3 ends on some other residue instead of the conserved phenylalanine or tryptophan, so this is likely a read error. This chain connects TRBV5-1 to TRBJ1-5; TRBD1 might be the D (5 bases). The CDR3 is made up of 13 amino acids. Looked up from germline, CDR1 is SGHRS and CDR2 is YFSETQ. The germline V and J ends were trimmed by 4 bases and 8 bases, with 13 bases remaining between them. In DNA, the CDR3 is TGCGCCAGCAGCCTCGAGGGGCTGGAGCCCCAGCATATT. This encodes CASSLEGLEPQHI.

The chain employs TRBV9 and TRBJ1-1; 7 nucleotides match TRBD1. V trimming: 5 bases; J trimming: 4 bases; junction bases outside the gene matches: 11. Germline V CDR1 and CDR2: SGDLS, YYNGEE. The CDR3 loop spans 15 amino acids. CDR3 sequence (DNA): TGTGCCAGCAGTGCCCCAGGGGGAGCGAGCACTGAAGCTTTCTTT. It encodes CASSAPGGASTEAFF. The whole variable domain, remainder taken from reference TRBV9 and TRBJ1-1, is DSGVTQTPKHLITATGQRVTLRCSPRSGDLSVYWYQQSLDQGLQFLIQYYNGEERAKGNILERFSAQQFPDLHSELNLSSLELGDSALYFCASSAPGGASTEAFFGQGTRLTVV.

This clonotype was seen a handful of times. The CDR3 protein is CASSLRPTGTAYEQYF. CDR3 in DNA: TGTGCCAGCAGCCTACGACCTACAGGGACCGCCTACGAGCAGTACTTC. The chain employs TRBV3-1 and TRBJ2-7; D possibly corresponds to TRBD1 (6 bases). This CDR3 region has 16 residues. Germline assignment: CDR1 LGHDT and CDR2 YNNKEL (reference sequence). The germline V and J ends were trimmed by 4 bases and 2 bases, with 18 bases remaining between them.

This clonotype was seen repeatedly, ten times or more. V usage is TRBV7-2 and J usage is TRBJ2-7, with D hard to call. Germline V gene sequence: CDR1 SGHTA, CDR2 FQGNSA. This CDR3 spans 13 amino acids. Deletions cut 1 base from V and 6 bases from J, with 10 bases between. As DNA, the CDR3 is TGTGCCAGCAGCTTAGTGGCAGGATCCGAGCAGTACTTC. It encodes CASSLVAGSEQYF.

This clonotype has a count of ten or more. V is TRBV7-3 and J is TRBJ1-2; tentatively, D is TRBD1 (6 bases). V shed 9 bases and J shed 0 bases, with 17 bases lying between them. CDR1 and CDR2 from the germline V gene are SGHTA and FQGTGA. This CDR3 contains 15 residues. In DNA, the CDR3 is TGTGCCAGGGGCAGGGGAATGCCAGCTAACTATGGCTACACCTTC. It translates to CARGRGMPANYGYTF.

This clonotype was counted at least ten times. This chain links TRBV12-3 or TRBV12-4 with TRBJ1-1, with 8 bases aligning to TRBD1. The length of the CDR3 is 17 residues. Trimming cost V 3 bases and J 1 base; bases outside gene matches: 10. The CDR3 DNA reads TGTGCCAGCAGTTTTCCCCAAACCGGGACAGGGAACACTGAAGCTTTCTTT. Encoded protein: CASSFPQTGTGNTEAFF.

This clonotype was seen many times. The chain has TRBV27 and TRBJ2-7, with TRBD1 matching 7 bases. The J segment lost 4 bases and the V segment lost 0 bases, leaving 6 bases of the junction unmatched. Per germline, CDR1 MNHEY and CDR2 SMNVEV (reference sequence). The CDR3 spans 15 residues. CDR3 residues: CASSLSDRAVYEQYF. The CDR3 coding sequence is TGTGCCAGCAGTTTATCTGACAGGGCGGTGTACGAGCAGTACTTC.

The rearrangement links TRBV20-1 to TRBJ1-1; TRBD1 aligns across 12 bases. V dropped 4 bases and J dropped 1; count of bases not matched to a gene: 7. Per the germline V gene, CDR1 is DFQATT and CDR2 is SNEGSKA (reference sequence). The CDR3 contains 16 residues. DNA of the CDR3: TGCAGTGCTATGGGACAGGGGGCGTGGGGGAACACTGAAGCTTTCTTT. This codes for CSAMGQGAWGNTEAFF.

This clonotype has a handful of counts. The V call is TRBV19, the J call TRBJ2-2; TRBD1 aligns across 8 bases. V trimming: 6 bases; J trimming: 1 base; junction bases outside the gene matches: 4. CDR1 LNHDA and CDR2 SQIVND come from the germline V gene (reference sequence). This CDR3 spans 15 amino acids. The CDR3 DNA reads TGTGCCAGTAGCCGACAGGGGATGAACACCGGGGAGCTGTTTTTT. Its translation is CASSRQGMNTGELFF.

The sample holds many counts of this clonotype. The CDR3 nucleotides read TGTGCCAGCAGTTCCTACAGCAATCAGCCCCAGCATTTT. Translating it yields CASSSYSNQPQHF. The genes are TRBV27 and TRBJ1-5; D gene ambiguous. The CDR3 runs 13 residues. The V end was cut by 4 bases, the J end by 1 base, with 5 bases between. Germline V gene sequence: CDR1 MNHEY, CDR2 SMNVEV (reference sequence).

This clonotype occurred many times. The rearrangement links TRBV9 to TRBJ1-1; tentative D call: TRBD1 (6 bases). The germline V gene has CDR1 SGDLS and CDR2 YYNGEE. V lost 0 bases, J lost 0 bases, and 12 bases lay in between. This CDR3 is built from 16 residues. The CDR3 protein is CASSVDMTGMNTEAFF. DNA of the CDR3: TGTGCCAGCAGCGTAGATATGACAGGAATGAACACTGAAGCTTTCTTT.

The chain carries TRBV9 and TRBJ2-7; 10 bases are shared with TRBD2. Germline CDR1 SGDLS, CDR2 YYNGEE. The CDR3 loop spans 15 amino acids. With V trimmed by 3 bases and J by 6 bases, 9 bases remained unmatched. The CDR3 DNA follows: TGTGCCAGCAGCGAGAGAGCGGGGGGGCCAAGCGAGCAGTACTTC. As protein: CASSERAGGPSEQYF. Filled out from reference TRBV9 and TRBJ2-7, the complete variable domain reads DSGVTQTPKHLITATGQRVTLRCSPRSGDLSVYWYQQSLDQGLQFLIQYYNGEERAKGNILERFSAQQFPDLHSELNLSSLELGDSALYFCASSERAGGPSEQYFGPGTRLTVT.

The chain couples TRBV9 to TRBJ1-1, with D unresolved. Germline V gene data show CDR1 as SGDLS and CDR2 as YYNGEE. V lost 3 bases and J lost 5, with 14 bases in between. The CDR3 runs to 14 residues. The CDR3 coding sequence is TGTGCCAGCAGCGGGGCCGGGGTATCGACTGAAGCTTTCTTT. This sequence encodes CASSGAGVSTEAFF. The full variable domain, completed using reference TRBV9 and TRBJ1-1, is DSGVTQTPKHLITATGQRVTLRCSPRSGDLSVYWYQQSLDQGLQFLIQYYNGEERAKGNILERFSAQQFPDLHSELNLSSLELGDSALYFCASSGAGVSTEAFFGQGTRLTVV.

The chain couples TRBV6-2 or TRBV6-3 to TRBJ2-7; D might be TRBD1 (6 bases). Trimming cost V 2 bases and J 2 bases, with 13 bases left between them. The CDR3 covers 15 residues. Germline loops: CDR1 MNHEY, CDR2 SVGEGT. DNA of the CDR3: TGTGCCAGCAGTTACGTCGCAGGGGCTACCTACGAGCAGTACTTC. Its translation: CASSYVAGATYEQYF.